This TCR beta chain was retrieved from a study of T cells in localized non-small cell lung cancer. Turning to this clone: Antigen: not known.

General study findings and limits: In adjacent lung, a median approximately 60 of the top 100 tumor clones were found. Sequencing, confined to only one tumor region, leaves heterogeneity possible. Density of T cells in blood, when higher, went with longer overall survival. Adjacent uninvolved lung tissue had the highest T cell clonality, exceeding tumor.

The germline V gene encodes CDR1 MNHEY and CDR2 SVGAGI. The CDR3 has 15 residues. V lost 1 base and J lost 1, with 10 bases in between. The table came from immunoSEQ multiplex PCR; TCRdb's copy has only in-frame clones and leaves some out. The sample lists around 22,000 clones, about 91% occurring once. The sequences come from peripheral blood mononuclear cells, collected before any cancer treatment. This TCR was recovered from a woman aged 35 to 70 with stage III lung adenocarcinoma. The chain recombines TRBV6-5 with TRBJ2-5; D is perhaps TRBD2 (6 bases). CDR3 amino acids: CASSYWRGIQETQYF. CDR3 DNA sequence: TGTGCCAGCAGTTACTGGAGGGGAATCCAAGAGACCCAGTACTTC.